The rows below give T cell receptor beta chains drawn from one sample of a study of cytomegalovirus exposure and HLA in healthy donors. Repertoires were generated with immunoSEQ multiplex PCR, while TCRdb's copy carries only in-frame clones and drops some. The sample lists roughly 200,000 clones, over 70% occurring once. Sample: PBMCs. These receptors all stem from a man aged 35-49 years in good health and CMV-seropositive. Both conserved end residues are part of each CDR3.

CDR3: CASSWPRVTSGNTYEQYF
J: TRBJ2-7
V: TRBV5-1

CDR3: CASSVGTGAEAFF
J: TRBJ1-1
V: TRBV9

CDR3: CAIHLNRGGYGYTF
J: TRBJ1-2
V: TRBV2

CDR3: CASSNDRGRSEAFF
J: TRBJ1-1
V: TRBV27

CDR3: CASSPRQAPRDGYTF
J: TRBJ1-2
V: TRBV18

CDR3: CASTLGTGNTEAFF
J: TRBJ1-1
V: TRBV19

CDR3: CASGQGAMNTEAFF
J: TRBJ1-1
V: TRBV6-5

CDR3: CASSRRGPPDTQYF
J: TRBJ2-3
V: TRBV7-3

CDR3: CASSRGTGPYGYTF
J: TRBJ1-2
V: TRBV28

CDR3: CASSLDFGETQYF
J: TRBJ2-5
V: TRBV18

CDR3: CATASIAKNIQYF
J: TRBJ2-4
V: TRBV19